Presented here are 16 T cell receptor beta chains from one specimen sequenced in a study of T cells in tuberculosis. Time point described: new active TB diagnosis, blood taken before or within 7 days of starting treatment. Clones were read by immunoSEQ multiplex PCR, and TCRdb kept only the in-frame ones, dropping some. The sample contains tens of thousands of clones, roughly 95% of which appear only once. This sample comprised PBMCs, obtained at tuberculosis diagnosis. These receptors were collected from an adult with tuberculosis.

Concerning this clone: At one end the junction does not follow the germline gene, possibly because of a read error. The chain recombines TRBV19 with TRBJ1-2, with 7 positions matching TRBD1. Looked up from germline, CDR1 is LNHDA and CDR2 is SQIVND (reference sequence). There are 12 residues in the CDR3. The CDR3 DNA reads as TGTGCCAGTAGTACCCGGACAGGACGTTGGTTTTTC. It is translated as CASSTRTGRWFF.

This rearrangement joins TRBV9 to TRBJ1-1; 7 positions match TRBD1. V lost 4 bases, J lost 3 bases, and 9 bases stayed unmatched. Germline CDR1 is SGDLS and CDR2 is YYNGEE. The CDR3 has 15 residues. The CDR3 reads CASSPAGTAHTEAFF. CDR3 in DNA: TGTGCCAGCAGCCCCGCCGGGACAGCTCACACTGAAGCTTTCTTT. Full variable domain (outside the CDR3, taken from reference TRBV9 and TRBJ1-1): DSGVTQTPKHLITATGQRVTLRCSPRSGDLSVYWYQQSLDQGLQFLIQYYNGEERAKGNILERFSAQQFPDLHSELNLSSLELGDSALYFCASSPAGTAHTEAFFGQGTRLTVV.

V is TRBV19 and J is TRBJ2-3; 8 nucleotides match TRBD1. V shed 2 bases and J 5 bases; nucleotides not matched to a gene: 6. The CDR3 sequence is 15 residues long. From germline, CDR1 is LNHDA and CDR2 SQIVND (reference sequence). The chain's CDR3 is CASSIHRGARDTQYF. Here the CDR3 DNA reads TGTGCCAGTAGTATACACAGGGGGGCCAGAGATACGCAGTATTTT.

The chain couples TRBV4-1 to TRBJ1-4, with no clear D. The ends were cut back, 7 bases at V and 2 bases at J, with 20 bases in the middle. CDR1 and CDR2 (germline): MGHRA, YSYEKL. The CDR3 has 17 amino acids. The CDR3 region is CASTYAPPVATNEKLFF. The CDR3 DNA sequence: TGCGCCAGCACGTATGCCCCCCCCGTTGCGACTAATGAAAAACTGTTTTTT.

The V gene is TRBV7-6, the J gene TRBJ2-1; maybe TRBD1 (7 bases). Trimming pared 4 bases from V and 6 bases from J, leaving 16 bases between. Germline loops: CDR1 SGHVS, CDR2 FNYEAQ. The CDR3 extends over 15 amino acids. CDR3 sequence: CASSSGGGRPNEQFF. In DNA form, the CDR3 reads TGTGCCAGCAGCTCCGGAGGGGGCAGGCCCAATGAGCAGTTCTTC.

This clone was seen once. The chain links TRBV5-6 to TRBJ2-7; 10 positions agree with TRBD2. The CDR3 runs to 15 residues. Germline CDR1 SGHDT, CDR2 YYEEEE. Unmatched junction bases numbered 6, after V lost 4 bases and J lost 2 bases. CDR3 in amino acids: CASSPWGLATYEQYF. The CDR3 DNA follows: TGTGCCAGCAGCCCCTGGGGACTAGCGACCTACGAGCAGTACTTC.

The chain uses TRBV5-4 and TRBJ1-2, with 7 bases aligning to TRBD1. The trim removed 5 bases at V and 2 bases at J, leaving 9 bases unmatched. CDR3 length equals 15 residues. Germline V gene data show CDR1 as SGHNT and CDR2 as YYREEE (reference sequence). CDR3 protein: CASRPELQGNYGYTF. The DNA of the CDR3 is TGTGCCAGCAGACCAGAGCTACAGGGGAACTATGGCTACACCTTC.

The genes are TRBV7-2 and TRBJ1-2; D is unclear. The length of the CDR3 is 16 residues. The V end lost 0 bases, the J end lost 2 bases, and 13 bases lay between the germline ends. Germline V lookup: CDR1 SGHTA, CDR2 FQGNSA. CDR3 bases: TGTGCCAGCAGCTTAGCGGGTCGGGAACCAAACTATGGCTACACCTTC. This gives the protein CASSLAGREPNYGYTF.

This clone was detected once. The chain couples TRBV6-1 to TRBJ2-5; tentative D call: TRBD1 (6 bases). Trimming left V 1 base short and J 5 bases short, with 14 bases between. Germline CDR1 reads MNHNS; CDR2 reads SASEGT. This CDR3 has 15 amino acids. CDR3: CASSEGGQGGETQYF. The CDR3 DNA sequence: TGTGCCAGCAGTGAAGGGGGGCAGGGCGGGGAGACCCAGTACTTC.

In this sample, this clone turned up a few times. This chain uses TRBV6-1 with TRBJ1-2, with D unresolved. Per germline, CDR1 MNHNS and CDR2 SASEGT. Between the trimmed V and J ends, which lost 3 bases and 4 bases, there was a span of 3 bases. The CDR3 runs 11 residues. CDR3 nucleotides: TGTGCCAGCAGTGACAGCTATGGCTACACCTTC. Translated, it gives CASSDSYGYTF.

This clone is a singleton in its sample. The chain is built from TRBV5-4 and TRBJ1-1, with 11 bases matching TRBD1. Germline CDR1 reads SGHNT; CDR2 reads YYREEE (reference sequence). The CDR3 consists of 15 residues. J lost 1 base, V lost 2 bases, and 1 base had no gene match. In DNA form, the CDR3 reads TGTGCCAGCAGCTTAGGGACAGGGGGGAACACTGAAGCTTTCTTT. Translated: CASSLGTGGNTEAFF.

This CDR3 is CAIRKTGNYEQYF. The CDR3 nucleotides are TGTGCCATCAGAAAGACAGGGAACTACGAGCAGTACTTC. The V gene is TRBV10-3, the J gene TRBJ2-7, with 7 bases identical to TRBD1. Germline CDR1 and CDR2: ENHRY and SYGVKD. Trimming took 6 bases from V and 3 from J; bases not matched to a gene: 5. The CDR3 has 13 amino acids.

This clone was observed a handful of times. The chain recombines TRBV30 with TRBJ2-3; the match to TRBD2 covers 9 bases. The CDR3 extends over 14 amino acids. Germline V gives CDR1 GTSNPN, CDR2 SVGIG (reference sequence). V trimming: 5 bases; J trimming: 2 bases; junction bases outside the gene matches: 5. This CDR3 reads CAWDPGLATDTQYF. The CDR3 bases are TGTGCCTGGGACCCGGGACTAGCCACAGATACGCAGTATTTT.

The rearrangement links TRBV14 to TRBJ1-2; D not certain. Germline-derived CDR1 and CDR2 are SGHDN and FVKESK. Deletions cut 1 base from V and 2 bases from J, with 5 bases between. CDR3 length: 13 amino acids. The DNA of the CDR3 is TGTGCCAGCAGCCAAGCCCAGAACTATGGCTACACCTTC. It encodes CASSQAQNYGYTF.

The chain recombines TRBV19 with TRBJ1-5; D is unresolved. The V end was cut by 3 bases, the J end by 2 bases, with 17 bases between. The CDR3 consists of 17 residues. The germline V gene has CDR1 LNHDA and CDR2 SQIVND (reference sequence). The CDR3 DNA is TGTGCCAGTAGTATCAGGCAGACCACCTTGGGCAATCAGCCCCAGCATTTT. Translation: CASSIRQTTLGNQPQHF.

The rearrangement joins TRBV7-9 to TRBJ2-3; 12 bases line up with TRBD2. Per the germline V gene, CDR1 is SEHNR and CDR2 is FQNEAQ (reference sequence). The junction had 12 bases not matched to a gene; V was cut back by 5 bases and J by 9 bases. The CDR3 covers 16 residues. The chain's CDR3 is CASSPGLAGGPETQYF. CDR3 coding DNA: TGTGCCAGCAGCCCGGGGCTAGCGGGAGGGCCCGAGACGCAGTATTTT.